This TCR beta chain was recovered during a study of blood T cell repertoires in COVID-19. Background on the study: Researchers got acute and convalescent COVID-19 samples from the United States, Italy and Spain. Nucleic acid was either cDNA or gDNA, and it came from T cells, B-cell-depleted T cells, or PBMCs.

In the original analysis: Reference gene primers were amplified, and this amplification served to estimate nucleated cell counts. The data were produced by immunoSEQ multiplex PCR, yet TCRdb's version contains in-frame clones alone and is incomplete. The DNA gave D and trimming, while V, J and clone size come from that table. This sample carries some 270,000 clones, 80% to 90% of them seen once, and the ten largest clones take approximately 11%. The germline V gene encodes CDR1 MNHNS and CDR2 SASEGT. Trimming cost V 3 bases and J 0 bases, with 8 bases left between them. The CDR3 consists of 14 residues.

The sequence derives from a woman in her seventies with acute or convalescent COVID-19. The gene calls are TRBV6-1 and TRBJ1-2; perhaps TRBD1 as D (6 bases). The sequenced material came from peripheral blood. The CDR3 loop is CASSDRGANYGYTF. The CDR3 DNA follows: TGTGCCAGCAGTGACAGGGGAGCTAACTATGGCTACACCTTC.